This TCR beta chain was captured in a study of regulatory T cells in long-lasting Graves disease. Time point noted: newly diagnosed GD, antithyroid drugs for less than 3 months. From PBMCs, RNA was extracted and then used to make the TCR library. CDR3 regions were amplified by Arm-PCR using iRepertoire HTBI primers to build TCR beta libraries. Each CDR3 protein gets one entry after TCRdb re-called the multiplex PCR reads with MiXCR. The sample holds 500,000 or so distinct CDR3 sequences, 15% to 20% seen once. V lost 6 bases, J lost 7 bases, and 18 bases lay in between. Germline values: CDR1 MNHNS, CDR2 SASEGT. The CDR3 length is 15 residues. These data were also filed under a second study, of T cells in Graves' hyperthyroidism and ophthalmopathy. That paper adds: First-round RT-PCR targeting the TCR CDR3 was performed with the HTBI primer set. Most expanded thyroid clonotypes above 0.001 recurred in blood.

This sequence was found in a man in his forties or fifties with Graves disease. Source: peripheral blood mononuclear cells (PBMCs), taken at new diagnosis, from a patient treated with antithyroid drugs. The J gene is TRBJ2-2, the V gene TRBV6-1; possible D gene TRBD2, 6 bases. CDR3 loop: CASSGGRGWGGELFF. The CDR3 DNA reads TGTGCCAGCAGCGGAGGGCGGGGATGGGGCGGGGAGCTGTTTTTT.